The 8 T cell receptor beta chains in this list originate from one sample, sequenced in a study of prognosis after radiotherapy for stage I lung cancer. CDR3 of TCR beta was amplified from genomic DNA via a two-round multiplex PCR. Primers targeting each individual TRBV and TRBJ gene were applied in first-round PCR. In TCRdb, the multiplex PCR reads were re-called with MiXCR into one record per CDR3 protein. The sample holds 30,000 to 40,000 distinct CDR3 sequences, less than 40% seen once. The specimen was PBMCs, collected before or after stereotactic body radiation therapy (not recorded which). The receptors shown here come from a donor aged 50 or older with non-small cell lung cancer.

This clonotype showed up many times. The chain is built from TRBV24-1 and TRBJ2-2, with TRBD1 identical over 7 bases. CDR1 is KGHDR and CDR2 is SFDVKD in the germline V gene. The CDR3 length is 14 residues. The ends lost 7 bases at V and 10 bases at J; junction bases unmatched: 11. CDR3 protein: CATSGDRESKELFF. The CDR3 nucleotides are TGTGCCACCAGCGGAGACAGGGAATCCAAGGAGCTGTTTTTT.

The chain carries TRBV27 and TRBJ2-1; 15 positions agree with TRBD2. Unmatched junction bases numbered 4, after V lost 4 bases and J lost 0 bases. Germline loops: CDR1 MNHEY, CDR2 SMNVEV (reference sequence). The CDR3 has 18 amino acids. The CDR3 nucleotides read TGTGCCAGCAGTTGGGGACTAGCGGGGGGTGTCTCCTACAATGAGCAGTTCTTC. Its translation: CASSWGLAGGVSYNEQFF.

This clonotype was recorded many times. The V gene is TRBV29-1, the J gene TRBJ1-1; D might be TRBD1 (6 bases). The germline V and J ends were trimmed by 0 bases and 0 bases, with 14 bases remaining between them. The CDR3 has 16 residues. CDR1 and CDR2 from the germline V gene are SQVTM and ANQGSEA. The CDR3 is CSVEDRAGDVNTEAFF. The CDR3, as DNA: TGCAGCGTTGAAGATCGGGCAGGGGATGTGAACACTGAAGCTTTCTTT.

The table lists this clonotype with a few counts. CDR3 DNA: TGTGCCAGCAGTCGACTAGCGGGAGGACCCCCTGGGGCCAACGTCCTGACTTTC. It specifies CASSRLAGGPPGANVLTF. The V and J genes are TRBV5-6 and TRBJ2-6; 13 positions agree with TRBD2. The CDR3 sequence is 18 residues long. Germline loops: CDR1 SGHDT, CDR2 YYEEEE. After removal of 5 bases from V and 2 bases from J, the junction contained 7 bases not matched to a gene.

Turning to this clonotype: A far more abundant clone sits one base away, making this likely a read error. V and J are TRBV6-4 and TRBJ2-3; TRBD2 agrees at 10 bases. V lost 6 bases, J lost 5 bases, and 17 bases stayed unmatched. CDR3 length equals 18 residues. Germline CDR1 and CDR2: MRHNA and SNTAGT. The CDR3 DNA follows: TGTGCCAGCAGCATACCACGGACTAGCGGCATTGGCAAAGATACGCAGTATTTT. Protein sequence: CASSIPRTSGIGKDTQYF.

There are many counts of this clonotype. The chain has TRBV6-1 and TRBJ1-5; D not certain. CDR1 is MNHNS and CDR2 is SASEGT in the germline V gene. Trimming left V 2 bases short and J 6 bases short, with 5 bases between. This CDR3 comprises 12 residues. As DNA, the CDR3 is TGTGCCAGCAGTGAACGTGGTCAGCCCCAGCATTTT. Its translation is CASSERGQPQHF.

This clonotype is classed as medium-sized (0.01 to 0.1%). This chain uses TRBV19 with TRBJ2-3, with TRBD1 identical over 11 bases. Trimming removed 6 bases from V and 6 bases from J; junction bases left unmatched: 8. The CDR3 covers 15 residues. Germline CDR1 LNHDA, CDR2 SQIVND (reference sequence). The CDR3 here is CASSPGTGGGDTQYF. The CDR3 bases are TGTGCCAGTAGCCCCGGGACAGGGGGAGGGGATACGCAGTATTTT.

This clonotype was recorded many times. J is TRBJ1-4 and V is TRBV3-1, with 8 bases fitting TRBD1. This CDR3 spans 14 amino acids. From germline, CDR1 is LGHDT and CDR2 YNNKEL (reference sequence). The V and J ends lost 1 base and 8 bases, in that order; junction bases with no gene match: 3. This chain's CDR3 is CASSQVAGGEKLFF. CDR3 DNA: TGTGCCAGCAGCCAAGTCGCAGGGGGCGAAAAACTGTTTTTT.